This entry concerns a single T cell receptor beta chain. The antigen this receptor binds is unknown. No base qualities exist here, and no much larger clone lies one base off it. These reads were obtained on an Illumina NovaSeq 6000. TCRalpha and TCRbeta cDNA libraries were constructed by 5'RACE with constant-segment primers, with sample barcodes and unique molecular identifiers being introduced. RNA was extracted from every sample with Trizol reagent. Amplification of the libraries took two PCR steps, and the second step added a second sample barcode plus Illumina TruSeq adapters. Sequencing of the libraries was done on an Illumina NovaSeq, producing 2 x 150 bp paired-end reads. The authors' pipeline ran thus. Demultiplexing of reads and collapsing into UMI-guided consensus sequences were performed with migec v1.2.7. With mixcr v2.1.11, UMI consensuses were aligned to TRA and TRB V and J templates and assembled into clonotypes. A clonotype was counted as expanded or contracted only if both edgeR and NoisET called the change significant, with noise models trained on biological replicates. For edgeR calls, the cutoffs were a false discovery rate-adjusted p below 0.01 and a log2 fold-change threshold of 1. PCA with hierarchical clustering of max-normalized trajectories of the 1000 most abundant clonotypes was used as exploratory dynamics analysis. Each responding clone was given a CD4 or CD8 phenotype based on the CD4+ and CD8+ repertoires, which had been sequenced separately. TCRdb's own reprocessing of the public reads used fastp at Q25 and MiXCR and kept productive beta chains. Every entry covers one CDR3 protein and lists the most common genes and DNA from its rows. TCRdb's processing, not the authors' own work, is the source of the V and J calls. Across this sample there are about 270,000 distinct CDR3 sequences, with more than 15% seen only once. Around 23% of the sample belongs to the ten largest clones.

The data stem from a study of T-cell memory formation after mild COVID-19 (dated by TCRdb to the early 2020s). About the investigation overall: TCR sequence clusters from the two donors were found to be largely donor specific. Two young, previously healthy adult volunteers, one female and one male, were included in the cohort. Longitudinal TCRalpha and TCRbeta repertoire sequencing tracked T-cell clones expanding and contracting after mild COVID-19 in a couple of donors. Summary of the overall study and its limitations: The study included only a couple of mild cases, and larger cohorts that include severe cases with pre-infection samples were judged to be necessary. Some responding clones were detected in pre-infection memory, suggesting pre-existing cross-reactive memory T cells joined the SARS-CoV-2 response. Contracting CD4+ clones turned up mainly in the CM and EM memory subsets, whereas EMRA was where CD8+ clones were enriched. The second-wave clones that peaked on day 37 were not confirmed to be SARS-CoV-2 specific. From day 15 to 85, contracting clones showed balanced CD4/CD8 phenotypes, whereas a second wave of clones that expanded from day 15 to 37 leaned towards CD4+.

The CDR3 numbers 13 residues from cysteine through phenylalanine. The CDR3 DNA has 39 bases and is translated from base 1. Deletion took 10 bases off V and 10 bases off J, with a span of 20 bases between the germline ends. Ficoll-Paque density gradient centrifugation was used to isolate PBMCs. Sequenced material: PBMCs or a T cell subset sorted from them (not recorded which). This clonotype was sampled from a man aged 18 to 35 who had mild COVID-19 (a few samples of this study predate the infection). The sample titles of this study are shuffled in the database, so cell type and time point are left out; the donor was told from shared clones. The chain is encoded by TRBV12-3 or TRBV12-4 joined to TRBJ2-1; TRBD1 is perhaps the D gene, given 7 matching bases. The CDR3 here reads CATRGAGKDEQFF. The nucleotide sequence reads TGTGCCACCAGGGGGGCAGGGAAGGACGAGCAGTTCTTC.